This entry describes one T cell receptor beta chain. Its antigen is unidentified. The sample originates from a study of cytomegalovirus exposure and HLA in healthy donors. The germline gives CDR1 MNHNS, CDR2 SASEGT. This CDR3 is 15 amino acids long. Germline trimming cut 6 bases from V and 10 bases from J; bases unmatched to any gene: 9. Whole-study results and caveats: Indistinguishable V segments such as TRBV6-2 and TRBV6-3 were excluded. HLA-A and HLA-B allele assignments for most subjects were reportedly predicted accurately using TCR beta sequences.

PCR primers comprised 60 Vbeta and 13 Jbeta primers. Original processing methods: Approximately 12 million of the roughly 80 million unique TCR beta chains counted in a later analysis were shared. Measured with immunoSEQ multiplex PCR; TCRdb has only the in-frame clones, and not every one. Clonal size and the V and J genes are those of that table, whereas D and trimming came from the DNA. The sample includes over 150,000 clones, roughly 84% of them seen just once. The sequenced material came from PBMCs. The clonotype was recovered from a boy between 2 and 15 years old in good health and CMV-seronegative. This chain joins TRBV6-1 and TRBJ1-6; 10 bases are a match to TRBD1. CDR3 protein: CASRAPGQGTSPLHF. The CDR3, as DNA: TGTGCCAGCAGAGCTCCGGGACAGGGGACCTCACCCCTCCACTTT.